The clone carrying this T cell receptor (beta chain) was seen only a few times. CDR3 length equals 13 residues. V lost 6 bases, J lost 4 bases, and 13 bases lay in between. In germline, CDR1 is KGHSH, CDR2 LQKENI. The participants were between roughly 18 and 89 years old and came from about two dozen US areas. The table came from immunoSEQ multiplex PCR; TCRdb's copy has only in-frame clones and leaves some out. This sample has under 200,000 clones, with 84% found just once. This sample was included in a study of blood T cell repertoires in COVID-19. Background on the study: Sites across the United States, Italy and Spain contributed samples from acute and convalescent COVID-19. PBMCs, B-cell-depleted T cells, or T cells were the source of the cDNA or gDNA that made up the material.

This sequence joins TRBV18 and TRBJ2-7; no definite D call. Material for sequencing was PBMCs or T cells enriched from blood (not recorded which). The receptor was derived from a woman younger than 45 who had been exposed to COVID-19. This CDR3 is CASSTAAQYEQYF. The CDR3 coding sequence is TGTGCCAGCTCGACTGCGGCCCAATACGAGCAGTACTTC. Full variable domain (missing parts from reference TRBV18 and TRBJ2-7): NAGVMQNPRHLVRRRGQEARLRCSPMKGHSHVYWYRQLPEEGLKFMVYLQKENIIDESGMPKERFSAEFPKEGPSILRIQQVVRGDSAAYFCASSTAAQYEQYFGPGTRLTVT.